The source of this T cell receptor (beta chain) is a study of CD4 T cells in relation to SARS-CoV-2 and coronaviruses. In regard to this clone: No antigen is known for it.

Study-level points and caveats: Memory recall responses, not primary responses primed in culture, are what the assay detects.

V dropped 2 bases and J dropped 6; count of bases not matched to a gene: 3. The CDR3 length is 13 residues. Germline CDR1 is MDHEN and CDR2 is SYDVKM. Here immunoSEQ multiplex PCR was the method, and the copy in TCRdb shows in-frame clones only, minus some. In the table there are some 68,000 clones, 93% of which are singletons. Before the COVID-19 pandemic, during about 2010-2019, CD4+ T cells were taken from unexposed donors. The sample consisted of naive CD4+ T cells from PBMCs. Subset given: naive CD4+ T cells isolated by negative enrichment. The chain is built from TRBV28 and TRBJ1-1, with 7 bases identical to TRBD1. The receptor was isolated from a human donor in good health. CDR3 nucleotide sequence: TGTGCCAGCAGTTTAGTGGACAGGTCTGAAGCTTTCTTT. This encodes CASSLVDRSEAFF.